The sequence of this T cell receptor beta chain was determined in a study of CD8+ T cells in alopecia areata. Study overall: Administration of oral tofacitinib to treated patients was at 5 to 10 mg twice daily.

The study's findings and limits: Scalp sequencing also captures normal skin's resident alphabeta T cells.

Turning to this clone: Its antigen is not identified.

Losses at the gene ends were 2 bases for V and 5 bases for J; bases not matched to a gene: 5. The CDR3 covers 13 residues. From germline, CDR1 is GTSNPN and CDR2 SVGIG (reference sequence). RNA, once extracted, was reverse transcribed into cDNA for use as the sequencing template. The repertoire was sequenced with immunoSEQ multiplex PCR; TCRdb's copy has only in-frame clones and lacks some. This sample has 98,000 or so clones, with about 58% found just once. Treatment in this sample: oral pan-JAK inhibitor, 5-10 mg twice daily. Specimens obtained from alopecia areata patients comprised lesional scalp punch biopsies and peripheral blood.

Sequencing was performed on CD8+ T cells sorted from blood, taken at week 4, from a patient treated with tofacitinib. This receptor was obtained from a human donor with alopecia areata. This sequence joins TRBV30 and TRBJ1-1, with 7 bases matching TRBD1. CDR3 protein: CAWSMDRWTEAFF. The CDR3 nucleotides are TGTGCCTGGAGTATGGACAGGTGGACTGAAGCTTTCTTT.